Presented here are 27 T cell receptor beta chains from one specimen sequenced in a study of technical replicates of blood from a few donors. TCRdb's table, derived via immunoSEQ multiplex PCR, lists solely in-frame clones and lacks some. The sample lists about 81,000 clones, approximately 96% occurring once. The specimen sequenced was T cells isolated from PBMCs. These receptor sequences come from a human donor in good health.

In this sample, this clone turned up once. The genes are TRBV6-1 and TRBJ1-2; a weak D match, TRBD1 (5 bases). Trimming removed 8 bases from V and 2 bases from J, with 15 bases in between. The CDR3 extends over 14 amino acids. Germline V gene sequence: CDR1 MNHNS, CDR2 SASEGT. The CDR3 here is CASGLLGGNYGYTF. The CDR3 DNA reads TGTGCCAGCGGCCTACTGGGGGGGAACTATGGCTACACCTTC.

The CDR3 DNA is TGTGCCATCAGTGACGGCGGCGTCGGAAATGAAAAACTGTTTTTT. Protein sequence: CAISDGGVGNEKLFF. The chain recombines TRBV10-3 with TRBJ1-4; D uncertain. The length of the CDR3 is 15 residues. Looked up from germline, CDR1 is ENHRY and CDR2 is SYGVKD. V dropped 3 bases and J dropped 5 bases, with 13 bases sitting between them.

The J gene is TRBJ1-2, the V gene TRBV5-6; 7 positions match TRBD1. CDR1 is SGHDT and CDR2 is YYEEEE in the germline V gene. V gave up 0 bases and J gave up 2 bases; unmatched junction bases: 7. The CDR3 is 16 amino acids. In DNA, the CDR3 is TGTGCCAGCAGCTTGGATGTGGGACAGAAAAACTATGGCTACACCTTC. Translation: CASSLDVGQKNYGYTF. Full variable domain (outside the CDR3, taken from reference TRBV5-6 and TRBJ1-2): DAGVTQSPTHLIKTRGQQVTLRCSPKSGHDTVSWYQQALGQGPQFIFQYYEEEERQRGNFPDRFSGHQFPNYSSELNVNALLLGDSALYLCASSLDVGQKNYGYTFGSGTRLTVV.

Written as DNA, the CDR3 is TGCAGCGTTGAAGGTGCTAGCGGGAGCTACGAGCAGTACTTC. This encodes CSVEGASGSYEQYF. This chain uses TRBV29-1 with TRBJ2-7; 10 positions agree with TRBD2. This CDR3 contains 14 residues. Germline assignment: CDR1 SQVTM and CDR2 ANQGSEA. Trimming removed 1 base from V and 3 bases from J; junction bases left unmatched: 3.

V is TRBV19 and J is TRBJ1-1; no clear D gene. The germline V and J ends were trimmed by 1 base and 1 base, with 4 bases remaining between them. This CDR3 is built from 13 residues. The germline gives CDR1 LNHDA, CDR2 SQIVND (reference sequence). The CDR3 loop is CASSIVRNTEAFF. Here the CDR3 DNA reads TGTGCCAGTAGTATAGTCCGGAACACTGAAGCTTTCTTT.

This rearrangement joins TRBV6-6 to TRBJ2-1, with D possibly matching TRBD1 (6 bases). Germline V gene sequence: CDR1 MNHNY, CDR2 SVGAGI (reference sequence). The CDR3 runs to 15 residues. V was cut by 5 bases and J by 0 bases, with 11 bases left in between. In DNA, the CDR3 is TGTGCCAGCAGTCCCGACAGGAGCTCCTACAATGAGCAGTTCTTC. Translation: CASSPDRSSYNEQFF.

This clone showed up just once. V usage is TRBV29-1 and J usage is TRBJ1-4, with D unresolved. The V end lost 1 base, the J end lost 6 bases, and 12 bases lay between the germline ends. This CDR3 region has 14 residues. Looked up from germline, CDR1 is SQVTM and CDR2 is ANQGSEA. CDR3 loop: CSVEGGLGDEKLFF. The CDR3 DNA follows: TGCAGCGTTGAAGGCGGCCTGGGAGATGAAAAACTGTTTTTT.

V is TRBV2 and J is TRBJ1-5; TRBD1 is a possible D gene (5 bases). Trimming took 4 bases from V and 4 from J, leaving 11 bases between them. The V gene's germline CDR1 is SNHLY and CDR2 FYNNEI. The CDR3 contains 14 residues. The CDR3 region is CASSGQLANQPQHF. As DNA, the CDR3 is TGTGCCAGCAGTGGACAGTTAGCAAATCAGCCCCAGCATTTT. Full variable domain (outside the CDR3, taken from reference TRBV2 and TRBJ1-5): EPEVTQTPSHQVTQMGQEVILRCVPISNHLYFYWYRQILGQKVEFLVSFYNNEISEKSEIFDDQFSVERPDGSNFTLKIRSTKLEDSAMYFCASSGQLANQPQHFGDGTRLSIL.

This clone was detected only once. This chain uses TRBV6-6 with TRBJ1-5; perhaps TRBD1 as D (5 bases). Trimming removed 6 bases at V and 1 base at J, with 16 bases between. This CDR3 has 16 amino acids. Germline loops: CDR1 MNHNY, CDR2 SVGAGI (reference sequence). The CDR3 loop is CASSDRAGSSNQPQHF. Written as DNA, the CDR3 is TGTGCCAGCAGCGACCGGGCAGGGTCGAGCAATCAGCCCCAGCATTTT.

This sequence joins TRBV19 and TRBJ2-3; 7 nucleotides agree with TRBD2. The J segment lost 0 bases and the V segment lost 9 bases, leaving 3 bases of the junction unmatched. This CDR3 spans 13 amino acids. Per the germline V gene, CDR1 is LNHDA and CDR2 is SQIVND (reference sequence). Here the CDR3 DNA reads TGTGCCAGCCATAGCGGGAGCACAGATACGCAGTATTTT. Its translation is CASHSGSTDTQYF.

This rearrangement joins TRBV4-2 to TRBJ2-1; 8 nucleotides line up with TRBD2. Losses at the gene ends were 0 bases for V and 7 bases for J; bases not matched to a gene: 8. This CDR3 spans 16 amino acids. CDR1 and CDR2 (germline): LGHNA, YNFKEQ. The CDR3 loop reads CASSQDWSGSLNEQFF. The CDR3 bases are TGTGCCAGCAGCCAAGATTGGAGCGGGAGTCTGAATGAGCAGTTCTTC.

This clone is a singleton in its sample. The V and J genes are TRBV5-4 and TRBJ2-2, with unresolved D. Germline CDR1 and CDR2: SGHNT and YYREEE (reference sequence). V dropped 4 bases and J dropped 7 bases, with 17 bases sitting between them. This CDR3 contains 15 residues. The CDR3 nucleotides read TGTGCCAGCAGCCGCCCCACACCAAAACACGGGGAGCTGTTTTTT. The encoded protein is CASSRPTPKHGELFF. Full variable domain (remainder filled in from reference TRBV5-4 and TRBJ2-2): ETGVTQSPTHLIKTRGQQVTLRCSSQSGHNTVSWYQQALGQGPQFIFQYYREEENGRGNFPPRFSGLQFPNYSSELNVNALELDDSALYLCASSRPTPKHGELFFGEGSRLTVL.

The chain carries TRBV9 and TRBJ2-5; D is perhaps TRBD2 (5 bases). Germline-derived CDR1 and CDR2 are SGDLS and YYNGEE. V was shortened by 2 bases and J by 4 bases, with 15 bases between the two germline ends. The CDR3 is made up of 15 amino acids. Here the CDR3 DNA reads TGTGCCAGCAGCGTTAGAACCGGGGTGGGAGAGACCCAGTACTTC. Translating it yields CASSVRTGVGETQYF.

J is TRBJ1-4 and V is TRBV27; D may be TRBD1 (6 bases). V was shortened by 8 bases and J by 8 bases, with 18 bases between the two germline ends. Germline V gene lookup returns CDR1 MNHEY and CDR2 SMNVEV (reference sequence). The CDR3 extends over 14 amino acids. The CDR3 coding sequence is TGTGCCAGCCGTACTTACAGGGTAGGGGAAAAACTGTTTTTT. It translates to CASRTYRVGEKLFF.

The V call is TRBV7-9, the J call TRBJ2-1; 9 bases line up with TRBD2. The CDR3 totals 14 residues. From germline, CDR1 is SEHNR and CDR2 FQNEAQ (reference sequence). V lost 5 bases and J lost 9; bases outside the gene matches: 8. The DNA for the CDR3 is TGTGCCAGCAGCGGGATAGCGGGAGCGGGTGAGCAGTTCTTC. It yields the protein CASSGIAGAGEQFF.

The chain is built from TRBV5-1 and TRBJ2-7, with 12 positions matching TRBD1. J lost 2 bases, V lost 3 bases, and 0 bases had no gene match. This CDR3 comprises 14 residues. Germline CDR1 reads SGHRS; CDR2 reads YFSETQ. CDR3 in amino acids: CASSWDRGPYEQYF. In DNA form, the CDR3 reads TGCGCCAGCAGCTGGGACAGGGGGCCCTACGAGCAGTACTTC.

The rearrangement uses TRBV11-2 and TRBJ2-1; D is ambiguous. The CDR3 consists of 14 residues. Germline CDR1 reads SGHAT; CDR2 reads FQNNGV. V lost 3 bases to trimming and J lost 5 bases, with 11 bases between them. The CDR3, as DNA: TGTGCCAGCAGCTTGGAACGGGTTAACAATGAGCAGTTCTTC. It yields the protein CASSLERVNNEQFF.

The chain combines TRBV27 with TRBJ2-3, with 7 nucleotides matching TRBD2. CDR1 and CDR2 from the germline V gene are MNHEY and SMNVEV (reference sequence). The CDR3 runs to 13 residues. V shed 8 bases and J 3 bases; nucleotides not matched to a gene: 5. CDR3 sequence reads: CASRLGRTDTQYF. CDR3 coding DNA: TGTGCCAGCCGGCTCGGGAGGACAGATACGCAGTATTTT.

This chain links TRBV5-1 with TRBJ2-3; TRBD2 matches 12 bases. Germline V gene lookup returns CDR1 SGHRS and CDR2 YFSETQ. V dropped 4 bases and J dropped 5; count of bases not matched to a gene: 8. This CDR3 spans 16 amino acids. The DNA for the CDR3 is TGCGCCAGCAGCCCGGTGCGACTAGCGGGAGAAGATACGCAGTATTTT. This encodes CASSPVRLAGEDTQYF. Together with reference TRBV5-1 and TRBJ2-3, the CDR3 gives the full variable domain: KAGVTQTPRYLIKTRGQQVTLSCSPISGHRSVSWYQQTPGQGLQFLFEYFSETQRNKGNFPGRFSGRQFSNSRSEMNVSTLELGDSALYLCASSPVRLAGEDTQYFGPGTRLTVL.

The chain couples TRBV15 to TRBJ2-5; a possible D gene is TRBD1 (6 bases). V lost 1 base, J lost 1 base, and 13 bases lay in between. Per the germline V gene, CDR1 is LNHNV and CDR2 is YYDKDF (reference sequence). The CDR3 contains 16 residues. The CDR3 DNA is TGTGCCACCAGCAGAGTTTTTATAGGGGGCCAAGAGACCCAGTACTTC. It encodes CATSRVFIGGQETQYF. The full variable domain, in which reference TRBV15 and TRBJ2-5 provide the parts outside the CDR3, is DAMVIQNPRYQVTQFGKPVTLSCSQTLNHNVMYWYQQKSSQAPKLLFHYYDKDFNNEADTPDNFQSRRPNTSFCFLDIRSPGLGDTAMYLCATSRVFIGGQETQYFGPGTRLLVL.

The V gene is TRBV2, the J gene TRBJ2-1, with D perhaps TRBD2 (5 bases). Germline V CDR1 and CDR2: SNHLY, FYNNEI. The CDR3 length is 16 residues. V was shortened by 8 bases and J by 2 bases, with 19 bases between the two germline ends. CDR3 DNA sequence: TGTGCCAGCCTAATTCCCAGGACTGTAACCTACAATGAGCAGTTCTTC. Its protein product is CASLIPRTVTYNEQFF.

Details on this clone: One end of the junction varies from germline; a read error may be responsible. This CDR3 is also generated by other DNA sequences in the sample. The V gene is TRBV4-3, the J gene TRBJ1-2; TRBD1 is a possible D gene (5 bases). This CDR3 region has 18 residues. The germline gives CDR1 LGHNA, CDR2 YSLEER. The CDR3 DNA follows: TGCGCCAGCAGCCAAGACACAGTTAACAGGCCCACCTATTATGGTTACACCTTC. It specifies CASSQDTVNRPTYYGYTF.

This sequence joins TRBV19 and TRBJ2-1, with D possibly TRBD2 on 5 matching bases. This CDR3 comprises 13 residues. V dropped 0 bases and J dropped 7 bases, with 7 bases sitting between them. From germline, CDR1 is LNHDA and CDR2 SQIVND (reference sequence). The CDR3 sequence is CASSIDEGNEQFF. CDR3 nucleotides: TGTGCCAGTAGTATAGATGAGGGAAATGAGCAGTTCTTC.

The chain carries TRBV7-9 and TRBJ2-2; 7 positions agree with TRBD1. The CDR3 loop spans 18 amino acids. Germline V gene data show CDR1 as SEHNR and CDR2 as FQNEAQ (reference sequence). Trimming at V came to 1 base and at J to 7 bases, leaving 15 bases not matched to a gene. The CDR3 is CASSLVEGQGDSHGELFF. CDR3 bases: TGTGCCAGCAGCTTAGTAGAAGGTCAGGGGGATTCTCACGGGGAGCTGTTTTTT.

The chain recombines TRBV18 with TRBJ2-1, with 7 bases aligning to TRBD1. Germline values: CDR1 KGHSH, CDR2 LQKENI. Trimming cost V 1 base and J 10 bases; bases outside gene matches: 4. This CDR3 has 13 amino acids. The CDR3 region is CASSPRQGDEQFF. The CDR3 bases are TGTGCCAGCTCACCACGACAGGGTGACGAGCAGTTCTTC.

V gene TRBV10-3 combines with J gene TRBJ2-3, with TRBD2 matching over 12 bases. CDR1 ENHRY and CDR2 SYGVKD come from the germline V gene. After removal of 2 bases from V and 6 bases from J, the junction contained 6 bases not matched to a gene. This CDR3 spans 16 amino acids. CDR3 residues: CAISEALAGGADTQYF. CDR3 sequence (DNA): TGTGCCATCAGTGAGGCTCTAGCGGGAGGGGCTGATACGCAGTATTTT.

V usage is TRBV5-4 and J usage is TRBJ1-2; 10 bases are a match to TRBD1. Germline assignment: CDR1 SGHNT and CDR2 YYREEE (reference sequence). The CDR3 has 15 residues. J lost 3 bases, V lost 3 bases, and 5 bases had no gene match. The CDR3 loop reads CASSSQTGGDYGYTF. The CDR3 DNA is TGTGCCAGCAGCTCTCAGACAGGGGGCGACTATGGCTACACCTTC.